This T cell receptor (beta chain) is drawn from a study of shared clonotypes between healthy human individuals. Study background: Researchers assigned three CD4 naive, three CD4 memory, two CD8 naive and one CD8 memory plate to each donor.

A word on this clone: Its antigen remains unknown.

Germline trimming cut 5 bases from V and 5 bases from J; bases unmatched to any gene: 9. This CDR3 is built from 14 residues. Per germline, CDR1 SGHVS and CDR2 FNYEAQ. A deep-level run was used for the assay. Several immunoSEQ plates held equal portions of the genomic DNA taken from each subset. Sequenced by immunoSEQ multiplex PCR; TCRdb stores in-frame clones only, minus some. This table holds millions of clones, about 93% found once. The naive CD8 population came from CD45RO-negative cells selected for CCR7, without terminally differentiated effector memory CD45RA+ cells. The study, taken as a whole, reports: Sorted-subset sequencing was shown by rarefaction to be incomplete despite large depth.

Sequences were obtained from naive CD8+ T cells from PBMCs. The clonotype was recovered from a man younger than 30 in good health. Some clones in this sample may be carry-over from other donors' samples. The chain has TRBV7-6 and TRBJ2-7; 7 bases align to TRBD1. The CDR3 reads CASSAGTAAHEQYF. The CDR3 nucleotides read TGTGCCAGCAGCGCCGGGACAGCCGCTCACGAGCAGTACTTC.